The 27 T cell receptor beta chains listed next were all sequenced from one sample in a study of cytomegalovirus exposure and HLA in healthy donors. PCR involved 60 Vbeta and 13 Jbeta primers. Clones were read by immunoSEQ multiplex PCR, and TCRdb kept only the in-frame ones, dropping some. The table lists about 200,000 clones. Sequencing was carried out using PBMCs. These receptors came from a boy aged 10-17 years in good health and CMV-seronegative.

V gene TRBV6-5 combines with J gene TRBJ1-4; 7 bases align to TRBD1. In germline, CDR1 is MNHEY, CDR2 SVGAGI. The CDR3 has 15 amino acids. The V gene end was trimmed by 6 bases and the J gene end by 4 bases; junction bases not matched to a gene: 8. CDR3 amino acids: CASSGTGTDNEKLFF. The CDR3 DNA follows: TGTGCCAGCAGCGGTACGGGGACAGATAATGAAAAACTGTTTTTT.

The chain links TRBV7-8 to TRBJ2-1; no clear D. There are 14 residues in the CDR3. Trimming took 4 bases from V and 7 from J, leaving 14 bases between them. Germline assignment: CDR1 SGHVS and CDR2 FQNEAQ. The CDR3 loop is CASSSRLLENEQFF. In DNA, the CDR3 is TGTGCCAGCAGCTCGCGCCTCCTAGAGAATGAGCAGTTCTTC.

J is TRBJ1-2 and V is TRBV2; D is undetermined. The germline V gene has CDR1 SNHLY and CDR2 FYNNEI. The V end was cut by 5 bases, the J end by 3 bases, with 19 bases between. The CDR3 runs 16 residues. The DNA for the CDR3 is TGTGCCAGCAGTATAGACGTTGGGTACAGTCACTATGGCTACACCTTC. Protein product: CASSIDVGYSHYGYTF.

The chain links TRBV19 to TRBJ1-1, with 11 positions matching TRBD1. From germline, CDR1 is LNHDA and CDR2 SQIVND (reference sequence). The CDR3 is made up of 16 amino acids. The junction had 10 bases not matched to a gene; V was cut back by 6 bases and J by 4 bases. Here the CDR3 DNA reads TGTGCCAGTAGCAGTGGACAGGGGGCTCTTGGCACTGAAGCTTTCTTT. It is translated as CASSSGQGALGTEAFF.

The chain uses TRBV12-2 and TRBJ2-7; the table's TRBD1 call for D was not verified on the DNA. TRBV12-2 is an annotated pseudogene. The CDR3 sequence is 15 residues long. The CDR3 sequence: CASRLEGQRTYEQYF. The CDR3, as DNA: TGTGCAAGTCGCTTGGAAGGACAGCGGACCTACGAGCAGTACTTC.

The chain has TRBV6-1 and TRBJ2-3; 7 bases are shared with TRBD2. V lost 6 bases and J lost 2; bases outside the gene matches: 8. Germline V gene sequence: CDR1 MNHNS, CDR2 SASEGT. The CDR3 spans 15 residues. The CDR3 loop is CASRAGTTITDTQYF. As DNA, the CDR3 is TGTGCCAGCAGGGCCGGGACTACTATCACAGATACGCAGTATTTT.

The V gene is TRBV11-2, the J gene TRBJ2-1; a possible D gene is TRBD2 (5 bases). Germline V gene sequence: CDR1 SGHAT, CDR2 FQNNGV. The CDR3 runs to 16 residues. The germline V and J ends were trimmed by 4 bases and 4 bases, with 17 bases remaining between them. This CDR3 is CASSSPLANRYNEQFF. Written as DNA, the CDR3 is TGTGCCAGCAGCTCGCCTTTAGCGAATCGATACAATGAGCAGTTCTTC.

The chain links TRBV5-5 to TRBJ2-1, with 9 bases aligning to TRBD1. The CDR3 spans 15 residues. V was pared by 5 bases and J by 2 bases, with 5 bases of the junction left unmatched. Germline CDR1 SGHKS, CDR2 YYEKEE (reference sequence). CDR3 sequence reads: CASRTQGATYNEQFF. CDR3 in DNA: TGTGCCAGCAGAACACAGGGGGCGACCTACAATGAGCAGTTCTTC.

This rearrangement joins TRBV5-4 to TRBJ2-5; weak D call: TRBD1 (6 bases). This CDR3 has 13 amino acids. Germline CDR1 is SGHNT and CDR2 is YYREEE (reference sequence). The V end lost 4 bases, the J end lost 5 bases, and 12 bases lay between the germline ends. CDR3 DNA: TGTGCCAGCAGCCTATGGACAGTTGAGACCCAGTACTTC. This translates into CASSLWTVETQYF. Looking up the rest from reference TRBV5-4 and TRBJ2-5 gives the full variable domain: ETGVTQSPTHLIKTRGQQVTLRCSSQSGHNTVSWYQQALGQGPQFIFQYYREEENGRGNFPPRFSGLQFPNYSSELNVNALELDDSALYLCASSLWTVETQYFGPGTRLLVL.

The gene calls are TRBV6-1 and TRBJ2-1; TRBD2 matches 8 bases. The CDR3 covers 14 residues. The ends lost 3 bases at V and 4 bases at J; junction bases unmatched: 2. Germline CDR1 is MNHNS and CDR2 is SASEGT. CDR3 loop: CASSDGRVYNEQFF. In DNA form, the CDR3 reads TGTGCCAGCAGTGACGGGAGGGTTTACAATGAGCAGTTCTTC.

The CDR3 protein is CASSFRFLVGTGNTIYF. CDR3 in DNA: TGTGCCAGCAGCTTCCGTTTTCTGGTTGGCACTGGAAACACCATATATTTT. This chain joins TRBV5-6 and TRBJ1-3, with D unclear. Germline V gene sequence: CDR1 SGHDT, CDR2 YYEEEE. V was shortened by 2 bases and J by 2 bases, with 17 bases between the two germline ends. The CDR3 runs 17 residues.

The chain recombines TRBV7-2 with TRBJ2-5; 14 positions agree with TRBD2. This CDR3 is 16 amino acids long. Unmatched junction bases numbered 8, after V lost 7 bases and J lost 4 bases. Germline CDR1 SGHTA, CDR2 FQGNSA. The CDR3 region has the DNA TGTGCCAGCACCACCGGACTAGCGGGGGGAAGAGAGACCCAGTACTTC. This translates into CASTTGLAGGRETQYF.

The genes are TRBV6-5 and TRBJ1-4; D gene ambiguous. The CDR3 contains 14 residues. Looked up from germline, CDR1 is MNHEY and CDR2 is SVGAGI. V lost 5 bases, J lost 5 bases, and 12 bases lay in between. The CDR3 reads CASSRTGINEKLFF. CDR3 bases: TGTGCCAGCAGTAGGACGGGGATAAATGAAAAACTGTTTTTT.

The CDR3 protein is CASSPGGPEAFF. CDR3 DNA sequence: TGTGCCAGCTCACCAGGGGGCCCTGAAGCTTTCTTT. V and J are TRBV18 and TRBJ1-1; D may be TRBD1 (6 bases). V lost 2 bases to trimming and J lost 6 bases, with 7 bases between them. Germline lookup yields CDR1 KGHSH and CDR2 LQKENI. There are 12 residues in the CDR3. The entire variable domain, with the rest obtained from reference TRBV18 and TRBJ1-1, is as follows: NAGVMQNPRHLVRRRGQEARLRCSPMKGHSHVYWYRQLPEEGLKFMVYLQKENIIDESGMPKERFSAEFPKEGPSILRIQQVVRGDSAAYFCASSPGGPEAFFGQGTRLTVV.

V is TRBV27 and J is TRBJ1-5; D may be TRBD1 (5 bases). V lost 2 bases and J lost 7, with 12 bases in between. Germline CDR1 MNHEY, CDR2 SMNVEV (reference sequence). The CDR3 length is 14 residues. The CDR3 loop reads CASSLQGYGQPQHF. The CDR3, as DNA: TGTGCCAGCAGTTTACAGGGATATGGCCAGCCCCAGCATTTT.

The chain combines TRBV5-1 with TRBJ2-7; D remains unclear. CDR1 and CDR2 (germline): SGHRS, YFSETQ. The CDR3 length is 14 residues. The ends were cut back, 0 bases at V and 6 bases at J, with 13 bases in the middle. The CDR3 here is CASSLEETRGEQYF. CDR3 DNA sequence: TGCGCCAGCAGCTTGGAGGAGACCCGTGGCGAGCAGTACTTC.

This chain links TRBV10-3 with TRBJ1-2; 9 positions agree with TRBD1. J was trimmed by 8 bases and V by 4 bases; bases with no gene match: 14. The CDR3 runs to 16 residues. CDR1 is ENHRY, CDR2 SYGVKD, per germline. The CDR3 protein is CAISGYPRDRVSGYTF. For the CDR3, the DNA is TGTGCCATCAGTGGGTACCCCCGGGACAGGGTCAGCGGCTACACCTTC.

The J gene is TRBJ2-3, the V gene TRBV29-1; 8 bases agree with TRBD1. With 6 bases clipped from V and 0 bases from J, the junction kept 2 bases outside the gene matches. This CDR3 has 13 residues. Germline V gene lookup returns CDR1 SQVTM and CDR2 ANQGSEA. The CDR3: CSVRTGSTDTQYF. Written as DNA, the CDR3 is TGCAGCGTGAGGACAGGGAGCACAGATACGCAGTATTTT.

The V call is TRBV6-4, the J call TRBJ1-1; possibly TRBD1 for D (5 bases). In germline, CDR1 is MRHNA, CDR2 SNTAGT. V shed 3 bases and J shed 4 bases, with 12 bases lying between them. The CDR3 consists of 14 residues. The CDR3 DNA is TGTGCCAGCAGTGAAGGGGCAGGGTCCACTGAAGCTTTCTTT. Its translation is CASSEGAGSTEAFF.

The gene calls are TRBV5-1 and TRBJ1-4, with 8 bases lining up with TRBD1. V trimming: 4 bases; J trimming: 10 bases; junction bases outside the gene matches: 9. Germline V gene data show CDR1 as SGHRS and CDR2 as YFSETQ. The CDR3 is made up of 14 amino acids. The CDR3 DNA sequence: TGCGCCAGCAGCCCCCAGGACAGGGTGGCAAAACTGTTTTTT. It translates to CASSPQDRVAKLFF.

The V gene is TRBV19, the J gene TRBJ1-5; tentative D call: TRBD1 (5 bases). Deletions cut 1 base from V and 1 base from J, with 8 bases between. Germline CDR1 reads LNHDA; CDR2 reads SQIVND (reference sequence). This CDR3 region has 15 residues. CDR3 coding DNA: TGTGCCAGTAGTATAGGGGGGAGGAGCAATCAGCCCCAGCATTTT. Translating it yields CASSIGGRSNQPQHF. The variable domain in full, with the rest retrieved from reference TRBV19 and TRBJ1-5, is DGGITQSPKYLFRKEGQNVTLSCEQNLNHDAMYWYRQDPGQGLRLIYYSQIVNDFQKGDIAEGYSVSREKKESFPLTVTSAQKNPTAFYLCASSIGGRSNQPQHFGDGTRLSIL.

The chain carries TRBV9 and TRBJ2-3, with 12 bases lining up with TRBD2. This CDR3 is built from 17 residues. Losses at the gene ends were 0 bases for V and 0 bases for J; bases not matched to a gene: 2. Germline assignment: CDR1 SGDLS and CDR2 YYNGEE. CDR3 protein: CASSVGTSGVSTDTQYF. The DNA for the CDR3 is TGTGCCAGCAGCGTAGGGACTAGCGGGGTGAGCACAGATACGCAGTATTTT.

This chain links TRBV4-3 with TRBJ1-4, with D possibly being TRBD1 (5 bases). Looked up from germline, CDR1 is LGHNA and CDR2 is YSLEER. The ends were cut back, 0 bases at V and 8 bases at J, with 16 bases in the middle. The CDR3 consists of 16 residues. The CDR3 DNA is TGCGCCAGCAGCCAAGATCCCCCAGGGTTAGCAGAAAAACTGTTTTTT. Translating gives CASSQDPPGLAEKLFF.

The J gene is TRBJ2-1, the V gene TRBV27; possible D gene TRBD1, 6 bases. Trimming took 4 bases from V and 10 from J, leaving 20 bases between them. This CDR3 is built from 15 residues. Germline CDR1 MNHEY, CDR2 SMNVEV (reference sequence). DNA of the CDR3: TGTGCCAGCAGTTACAAGTCCAGGGGAAACTACGAGCAGTTCTTC. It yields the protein CASSYKSRGNYEQFF.

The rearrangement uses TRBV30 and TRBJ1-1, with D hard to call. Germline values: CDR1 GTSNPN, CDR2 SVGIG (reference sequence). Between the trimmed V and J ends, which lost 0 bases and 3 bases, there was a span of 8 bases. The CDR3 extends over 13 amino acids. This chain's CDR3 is CAWSVGGDTEAFF. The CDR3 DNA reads TGTGCCTGGAGTGTGGGCGGGGACACTGAAGCTTTCTTT.

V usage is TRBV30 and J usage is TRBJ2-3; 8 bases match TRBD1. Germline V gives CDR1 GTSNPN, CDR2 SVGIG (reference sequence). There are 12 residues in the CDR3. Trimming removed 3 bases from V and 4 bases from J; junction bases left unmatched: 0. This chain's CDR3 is CAWRQGADTQYF. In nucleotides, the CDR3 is TGTGCCTGGAGACAGGGGGCAGATACGCAGTATTTT.

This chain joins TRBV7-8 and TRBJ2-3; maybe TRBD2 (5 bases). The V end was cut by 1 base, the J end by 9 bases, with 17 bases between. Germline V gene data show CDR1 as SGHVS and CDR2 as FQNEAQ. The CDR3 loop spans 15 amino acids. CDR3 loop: CASSLVPGSGVTQYF. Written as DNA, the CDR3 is TGTGCCAGCAGCTTAGTGCCGGGGTCTGGTGTGACGCAGTATTTT.